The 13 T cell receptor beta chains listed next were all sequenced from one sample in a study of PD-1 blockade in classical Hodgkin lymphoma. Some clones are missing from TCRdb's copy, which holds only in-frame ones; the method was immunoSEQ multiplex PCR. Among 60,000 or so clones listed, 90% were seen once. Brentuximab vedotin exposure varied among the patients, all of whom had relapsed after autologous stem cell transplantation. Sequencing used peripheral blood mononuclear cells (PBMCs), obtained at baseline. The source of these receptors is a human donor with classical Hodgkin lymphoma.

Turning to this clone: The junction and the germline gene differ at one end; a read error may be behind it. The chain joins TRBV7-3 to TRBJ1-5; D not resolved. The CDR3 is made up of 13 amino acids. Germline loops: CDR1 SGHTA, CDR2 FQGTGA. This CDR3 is CASSTSSHQPQHF. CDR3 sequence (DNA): TGTGCCAGCAGCACTAGTAGCCATCAGCCCCAGCATTTT.

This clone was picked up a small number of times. The CDR3 spells CASSVGTASNQPQHF. CDR3 DNA: TGTGCCAGCAGTGTCGGGACAGCCTCCAATCAGCCCCAGCATTTT. The chain employs TRBV2 and TRBJ1-5, with 7 bases lining up with TRBD1. The CDR3 has 15 amino acids. V trimming: 4 bases; J trimming: 3 bases; junction bases outside the gene matches: 6. Germline V lookup: CDR1 SNHLY, CDR2 FYNNEI.

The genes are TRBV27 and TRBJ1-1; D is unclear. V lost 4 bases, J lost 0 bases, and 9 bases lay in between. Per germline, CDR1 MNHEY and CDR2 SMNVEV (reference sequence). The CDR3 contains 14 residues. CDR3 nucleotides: TGTGCCAGCAGTTCCCTCGTCGTGAACACTGAAGCTTTCTTT. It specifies CASSSLVVNTEAFF.

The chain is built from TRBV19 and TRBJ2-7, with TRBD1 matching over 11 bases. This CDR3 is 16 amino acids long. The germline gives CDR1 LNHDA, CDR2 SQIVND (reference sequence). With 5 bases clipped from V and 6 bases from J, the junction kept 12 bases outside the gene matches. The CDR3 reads CASSPRHGTGGLEQYF. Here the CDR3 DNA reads TGTGCCAGTAGTCCCCGCCACGGGACAGGGGGACTCGAGCAGTACTTC.

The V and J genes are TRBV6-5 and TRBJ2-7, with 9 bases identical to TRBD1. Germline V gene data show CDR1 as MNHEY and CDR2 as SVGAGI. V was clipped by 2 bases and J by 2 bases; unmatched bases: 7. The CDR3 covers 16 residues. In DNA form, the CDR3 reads TGTGCCAGCAGTTACACCGGACAGGGGTTAACCTACGAGCAGTACTTC. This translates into CASSYTGQGLTYEQYF.

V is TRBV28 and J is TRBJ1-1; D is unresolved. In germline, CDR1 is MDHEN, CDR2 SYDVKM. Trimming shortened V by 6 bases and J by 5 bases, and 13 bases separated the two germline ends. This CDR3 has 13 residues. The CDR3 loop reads CASSRVGRTEAFF. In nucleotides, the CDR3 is TGTGCCAGCAGCCGAGTGGGCAGGACTGAAGCTTTCTTT.

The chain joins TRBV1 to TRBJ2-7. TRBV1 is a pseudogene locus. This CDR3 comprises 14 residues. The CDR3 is CTSSQGLGPHEQYF. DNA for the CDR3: TGCACCAGCAGCCAAGGGCTCGGACCCCACGAGCAGTACTTC.

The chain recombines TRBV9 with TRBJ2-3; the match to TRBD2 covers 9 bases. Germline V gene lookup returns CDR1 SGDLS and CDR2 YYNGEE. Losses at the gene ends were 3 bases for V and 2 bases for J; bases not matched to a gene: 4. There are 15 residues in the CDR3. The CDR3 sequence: CASSEGGGDTDTQYF. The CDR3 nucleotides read TGTGCCAGCAGCGAGGGCGGGGGGGACACAGATACGCAGTATTTT.

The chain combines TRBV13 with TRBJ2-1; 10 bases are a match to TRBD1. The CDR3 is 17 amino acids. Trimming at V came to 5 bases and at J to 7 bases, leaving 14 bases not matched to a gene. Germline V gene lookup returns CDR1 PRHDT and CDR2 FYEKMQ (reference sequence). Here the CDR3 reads CASSLTYDRGRGNEQFF. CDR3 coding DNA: TGTGCCAGCAGCCTTACCTATGACAGGGGGCGCGGGAATGAGCAGTTCTTC.

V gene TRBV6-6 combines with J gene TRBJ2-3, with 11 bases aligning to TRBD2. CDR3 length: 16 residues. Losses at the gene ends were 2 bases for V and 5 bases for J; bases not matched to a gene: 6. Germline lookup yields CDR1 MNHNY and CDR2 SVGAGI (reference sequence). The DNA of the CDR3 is TGTGCCAGCAGTTACGTACTAGCGGGGGTTGAAGATACGCAGTATTTT. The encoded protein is CASSYVLAGVEDTQYF.

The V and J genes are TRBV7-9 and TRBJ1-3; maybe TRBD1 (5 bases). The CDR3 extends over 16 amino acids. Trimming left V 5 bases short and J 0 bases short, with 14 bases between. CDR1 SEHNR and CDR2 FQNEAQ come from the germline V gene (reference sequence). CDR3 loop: CASSPPGRSSGNTIYF. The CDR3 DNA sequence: TGTGCCAGCAGCCCCCCGGGACGGAGCTCTGGAAACACCATATATTTT.

The CDR3 spells CASSPRRPRPTDTQYF. The DNA for the CDR3 is TGCGCCAGCAGTCCCCGACGGCCCCGACCCACAGATACGCAGTATTTT. V usage is TRBV10-1 and J usage is TRBJ2-3, with D uncertain. CDR1 and CDR2 from the germline V gene are WNHNN and SYGVQD (reference sequence). The V end was cut by 5 bases, the J end by 2 bases, with 17 bases between. The CDR3 sequence is 16 residues long.

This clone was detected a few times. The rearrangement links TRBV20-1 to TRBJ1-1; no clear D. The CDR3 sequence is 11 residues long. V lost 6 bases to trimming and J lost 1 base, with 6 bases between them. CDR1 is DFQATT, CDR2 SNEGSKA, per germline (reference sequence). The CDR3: CSARKNTEAFF. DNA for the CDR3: TGCAGTGCCAGGAAGAACACTGAAGCTTTCTTT.